These 5 T cell receptor beta chains were sequenced from one sample in a study of cytomegalovirus exposure and HLA in healthy donors. PCR used 60 Vbeta primers and 13 Jbeta primers. Only in-frame clones appear in the TCRdb table, and some are missing; sequencing was by immunoSEQ multiplex PCR. The sample lists approximately 150,000 clones; more than 60% were seen once. Sample: PBMCs. All receptors derive from a man under 40 in good health and CMV-seropositive.

This clone has only a few counts. The chain is built from TRBV6-6 and TRBJ1-5; TRBD1 agrees at 7 bases. Germline CDR1 MNHNY, CDR2 SVGAGI (reference sequence). The V segment lost 6 bases and the J segment 0 bases; nucleotides outside the gene matches: 5. The CDR3 extends over 15 amino acids. The CDR3 here is CASSSGQVSNQPQHF. Here the CDR3 DNA reads TGTGCCAGCAGCTCAGGACAGGTTAGCAATCAGCCCCAGCATTTT.

The CDR3 protein is CASSQGQGDNSPLHF. The CDR3 region has the DNA TGTGCCAGCAGCCAAGGACAGGGGGATAATTCACCCCTCCACTTT. The chain recombines TRBV4-2 with TRBJ1-6; 9 nucleotides align to TRBD1. Per germline, CDR1 LGHNA and CDR2 YNFKEQ. This CDR3 is 15 amino acids long. The V and J ends lost 1 base and 5 bases, in that order; junction bases with no gene match: 0.

The chain employs TRBV9 and TRBJ2-1; 9 nucleotides line up with TRBD2. Trimming took 3 bases from V and 1 from J; bases not matched to a gene: 5. CDR1 and CDR2 from the germline V gene are SGDLS and YYNGEE. The CDR3 spans 16 residues. The CDR3 nucleotides read TGTGCCAGCAGCGAAGGTAGCGGGAGTTCCTACAATGAGCAGTTCTTC. The encoded protein is CASSEGSGSSYNEQFF.

V gene TRBV28 combines with J gene TRBJ2-5; the D gene is possibly TRBD2 (6 bases). CDR1 is MDHEN, CDR2 SYDVKM, per germline. The CDR3 runs to 18 residues. Trimming cost V 1 base and J 2 bases, with 20 bases left between them. The CDR3 sequence is CASSLSGAWWGFQETQYF. The CDR3 bases are TGTGCCAGCAGTTTATCGGGAGCCTGGTGGGGTTTTCAAGAGACCCAGTACTTC.

V gene TRBV9 combines with J gene TRBJ1-2, with D possibly TRBD1 on 6 matching bases. Trimming left V 3 bases short and J 8 bases short, with 17 bases between. Germline V gene sequence: CDR1 SGDLS, CDR2 YYNGEE. This CDR3 comprises 14 residues. The CDR3 nucleotides read TGTGCCAGCAGCGCAGGGGCAGGGAGGGAAGGCTACACCTTC. This encodes CASSAGAGREGYTF.